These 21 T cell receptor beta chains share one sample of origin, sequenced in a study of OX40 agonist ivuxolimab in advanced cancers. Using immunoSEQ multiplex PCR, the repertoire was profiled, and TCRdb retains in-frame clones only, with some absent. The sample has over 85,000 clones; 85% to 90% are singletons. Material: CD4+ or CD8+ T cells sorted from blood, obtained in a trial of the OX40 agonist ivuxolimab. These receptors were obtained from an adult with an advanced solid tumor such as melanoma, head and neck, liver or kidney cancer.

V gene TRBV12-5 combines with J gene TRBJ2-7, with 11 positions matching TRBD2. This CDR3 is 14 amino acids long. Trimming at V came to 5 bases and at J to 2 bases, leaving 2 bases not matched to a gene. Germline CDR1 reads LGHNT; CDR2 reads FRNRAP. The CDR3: CASGPSGRPYEQYF. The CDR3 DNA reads TGTGCTAGTGGTCCTAGCGGGAGGCCCTACGAGCAGTACTTC.

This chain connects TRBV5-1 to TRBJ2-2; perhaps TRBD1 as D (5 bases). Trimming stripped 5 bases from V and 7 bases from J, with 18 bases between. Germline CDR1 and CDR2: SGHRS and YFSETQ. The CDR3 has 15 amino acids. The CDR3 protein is CASSYQGGGRGELFF. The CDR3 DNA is TGCGCCAGCAGTTACCAGGGTGGCGGCCGCGGGGAGCTGTTTTTT. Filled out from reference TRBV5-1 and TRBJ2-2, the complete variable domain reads KAGVTQTPRYLIKTRGQQVTLSCSPISGHRSVSWYQQTPGQGLQFLFEYFSETQRNKGNFPGRFSGRQFSNSRSEMNVSTLELGDSALYLCASSYQGGGRGELFFGEGSRLTVL.

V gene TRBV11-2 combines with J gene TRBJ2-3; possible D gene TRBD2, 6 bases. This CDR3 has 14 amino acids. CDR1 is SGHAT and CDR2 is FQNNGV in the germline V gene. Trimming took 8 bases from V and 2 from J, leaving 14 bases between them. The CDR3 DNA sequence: TGTGCCAGCTCACGGCGGGGAAACACAGATACGCAGTATTTT. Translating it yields CASSRRGNTDTQYF. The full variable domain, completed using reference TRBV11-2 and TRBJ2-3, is EAGVAQSPRYKIIEKRQSVAFWCNPISGHATLYWYQQILGQGPKLLIQFQNNGVVDDSQLPKDRFSAERLKGVDSTLKIQPAKLEDSAVYLCASSRRGNTDTQYFGPGTRLTVL.

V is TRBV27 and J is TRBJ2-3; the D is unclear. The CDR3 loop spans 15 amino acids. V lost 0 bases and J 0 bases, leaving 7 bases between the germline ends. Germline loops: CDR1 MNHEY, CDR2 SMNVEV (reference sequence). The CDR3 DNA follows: TGTGCCAGCAGTTTATCCCCCCTAAGCACAGATACGCAGTATTTT. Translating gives CASSLSPLSTDTQYF.

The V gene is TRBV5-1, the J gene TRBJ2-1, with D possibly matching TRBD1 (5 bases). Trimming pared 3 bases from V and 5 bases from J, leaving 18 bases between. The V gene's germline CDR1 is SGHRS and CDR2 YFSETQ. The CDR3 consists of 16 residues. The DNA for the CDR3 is TGCGCCAGCAGCTCGCTAGGGGCGACTGGACACAATGAGCAGTTCTTC. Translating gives CASSSLGATGHNEQFF.

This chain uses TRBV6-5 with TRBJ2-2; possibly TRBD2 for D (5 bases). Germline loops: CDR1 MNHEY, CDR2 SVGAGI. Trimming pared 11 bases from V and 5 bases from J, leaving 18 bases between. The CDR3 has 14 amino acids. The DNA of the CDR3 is TGTGCCCGCCCCGACGGGGTTTTGACCGGGGAGCTGTTTTTT. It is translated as CARPDGVLTGELFF.

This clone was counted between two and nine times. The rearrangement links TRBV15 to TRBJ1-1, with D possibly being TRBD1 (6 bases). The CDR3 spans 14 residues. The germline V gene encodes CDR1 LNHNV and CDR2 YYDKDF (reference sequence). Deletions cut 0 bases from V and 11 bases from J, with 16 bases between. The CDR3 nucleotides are TGTGCCACCAGCAGAGATCTGGGGACACTGGAGGCTTTCTTT. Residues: CATSRDLGTLEAFF.

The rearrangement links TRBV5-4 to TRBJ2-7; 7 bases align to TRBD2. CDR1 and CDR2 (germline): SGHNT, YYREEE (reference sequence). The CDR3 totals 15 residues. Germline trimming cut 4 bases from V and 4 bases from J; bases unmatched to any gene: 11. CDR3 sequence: CASSPPPGGGYEQYF. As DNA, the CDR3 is TGTGCCAGCAGCCCCCCCCCGGGGGGAGGGTACGAGCAGTACTTC.

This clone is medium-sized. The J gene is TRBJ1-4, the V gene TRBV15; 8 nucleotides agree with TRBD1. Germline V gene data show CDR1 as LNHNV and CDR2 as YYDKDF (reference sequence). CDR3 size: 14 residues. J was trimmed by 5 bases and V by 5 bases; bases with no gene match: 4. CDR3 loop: CATSPGQANEKLFF. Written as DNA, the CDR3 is TGTGCCACCAGCCCGGGACAGGCGAATGAAAAACTGTTTTTT.

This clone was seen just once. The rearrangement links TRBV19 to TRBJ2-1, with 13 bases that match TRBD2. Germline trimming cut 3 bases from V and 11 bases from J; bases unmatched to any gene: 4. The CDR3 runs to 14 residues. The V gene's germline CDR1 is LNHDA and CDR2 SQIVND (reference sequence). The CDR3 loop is CASSITGTSGKQFF. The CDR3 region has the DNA TGTGCCAGTAGTATTACCGGGACTAGCGGGAAGCAGTTCTTC.

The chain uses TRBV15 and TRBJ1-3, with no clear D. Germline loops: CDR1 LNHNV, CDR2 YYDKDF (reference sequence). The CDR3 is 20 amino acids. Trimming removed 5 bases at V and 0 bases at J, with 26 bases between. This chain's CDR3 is CATSGGSHIRPPSSGNTIYF. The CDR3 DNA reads TGTGCCACCAGCGGAGGTTCTCACATAAGGCCTCCTTCCTCTGGAAACACCATATATTTT. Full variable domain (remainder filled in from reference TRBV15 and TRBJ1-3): DAMVIQNPRYQVTQFGKPVTLSCSQTLNHNVMYWYQQKSSQAPKLLFHYYDKDFNNEADTPDNFQSRRPNTSFCFLDIRSPGLGDTAMYLCATSGGSHIRPPSSGNTIYFGEGSWLTVV.

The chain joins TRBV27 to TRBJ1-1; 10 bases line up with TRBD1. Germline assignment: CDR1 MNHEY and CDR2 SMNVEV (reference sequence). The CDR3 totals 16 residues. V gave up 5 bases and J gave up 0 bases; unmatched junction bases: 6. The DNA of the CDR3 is TGTGCCAGCAGTATGCTCGGGACAGGGGTGAACACTGAAGCTTTCTTT. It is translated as CASSMLGTGVNTEAFF.

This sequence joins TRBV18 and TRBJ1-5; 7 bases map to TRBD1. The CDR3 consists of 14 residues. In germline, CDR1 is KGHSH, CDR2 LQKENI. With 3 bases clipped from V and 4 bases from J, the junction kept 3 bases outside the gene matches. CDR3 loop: CASSPDRRNQPQHF. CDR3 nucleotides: TGTGCCAGCTCACCGGACAGGCGGAATCAGCCCCAGCATTTT. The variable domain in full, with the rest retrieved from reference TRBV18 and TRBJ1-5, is NAGVMQNPRHLVRRRGQEARLRCSPMKGHSHVYWYRQLPEEGLKFMVYLQKENIIDESGMPKERFSAEFPKEGPSILRIQQVVRGDSAAYFCASSPDRRNQPQHFGDGTRLSIL.

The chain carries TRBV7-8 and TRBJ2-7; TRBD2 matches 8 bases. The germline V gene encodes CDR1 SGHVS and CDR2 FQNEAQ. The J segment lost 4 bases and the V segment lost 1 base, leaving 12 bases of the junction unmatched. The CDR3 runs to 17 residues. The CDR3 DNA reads TGTGCCAGCAGCTTAGAAGGGGGGACTAGTAAAGGGTACGAGCAGTACTTC. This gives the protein CASSLEGGTSKGYEQYF.

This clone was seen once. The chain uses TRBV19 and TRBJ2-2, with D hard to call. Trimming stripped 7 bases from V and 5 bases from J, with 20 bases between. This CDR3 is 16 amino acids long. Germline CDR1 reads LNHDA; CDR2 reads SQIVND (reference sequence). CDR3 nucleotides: TGTGCCAGTACCCCGACCCCACAGCTGACTACCGGGGAGCTGTTTTTT. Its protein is CASTPTPQLTTGELFF.

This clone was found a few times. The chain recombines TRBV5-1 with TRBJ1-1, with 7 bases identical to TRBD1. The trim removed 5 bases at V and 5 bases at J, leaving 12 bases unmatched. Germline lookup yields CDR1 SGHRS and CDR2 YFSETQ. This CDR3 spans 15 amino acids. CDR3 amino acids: CASRNRDRGSTEAFF. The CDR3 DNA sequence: TGCGCCAGCAGGAACCGGGACAGAGGTAGTACTGAAGCTTTCTTT.

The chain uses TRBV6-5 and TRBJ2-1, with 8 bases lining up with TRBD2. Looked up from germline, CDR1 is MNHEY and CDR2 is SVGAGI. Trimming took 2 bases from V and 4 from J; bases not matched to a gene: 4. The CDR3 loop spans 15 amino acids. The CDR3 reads CASSYGTSGYNEQFF. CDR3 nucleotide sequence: TGTGCCAGCAGTTACGGTACTAGCGGATACAATGAGCAGTTCTTC.

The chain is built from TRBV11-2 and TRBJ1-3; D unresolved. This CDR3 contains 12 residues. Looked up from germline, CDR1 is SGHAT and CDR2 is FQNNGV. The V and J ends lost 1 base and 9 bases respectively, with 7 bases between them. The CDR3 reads CASSLVFATIYF. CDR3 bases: TGTGCCAGCAGCTTAGTTTTCGCCACCATATATTTT.

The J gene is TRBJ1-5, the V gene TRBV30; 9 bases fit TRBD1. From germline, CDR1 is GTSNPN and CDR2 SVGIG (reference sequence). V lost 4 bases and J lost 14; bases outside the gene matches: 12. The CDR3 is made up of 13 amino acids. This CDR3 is CAWTGTGSFVKHF. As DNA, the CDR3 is TGTGCCTGGACTGGGACAGGGAGTTTTGTGAAGCATTTT.

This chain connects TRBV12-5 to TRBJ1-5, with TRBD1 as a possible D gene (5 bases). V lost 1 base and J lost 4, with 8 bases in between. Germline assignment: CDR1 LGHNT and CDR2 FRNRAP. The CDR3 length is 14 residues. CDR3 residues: CASGLEQANQPQHF. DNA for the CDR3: TGTGCTAGTGGTTTGGAACAGGCGAATCAGCCCCAGCATTTT.

The CDR3 region has the DNA TGTGCCTGGTCTGGCGGGGGCGAAGCTTTCTTT. As protein: CAWSGGGEAFF. The gene calls are TRBV30 and TRBJ1-1; D is possibly TRBD1 (6 bases). V shed 5 bases and J shed 8 bases, with 12 bases lying between them. This CDR3 has 11 residues. Germline loops: CDR1 GTSNPN, CDR2 SVGIG (reference sequence).